These 19 T cell receptor beta chains originate from one sample sequenced in a study of human T cells and chemical hapten exposure. Time point indicated: patch test 2, 6 weeks after DPC sensitization. Treatment here: therapeutic diphenylcyclopropenone sensitization with weekly scalp DPC. TCRdb ran MiXCR on the RACE reads and lists one entry per CDR3 protein. The sample consists of about 140,000 distinct CDR3 sequences, roughly 10% of them appearing once. The starting material was whole blood, obtained in connection with sensitization to the hapten diphenylcyclopropenone (DPC). The source is a woman in her fifties or sixties with alopecia areata. Some clones in this sample may be carry-over from other donors' samples.

This clonotype was seen a handful of times. The chain joins TRBV5-1 to TRBJ2-7; 8 nucleotides align to TRBD2. V dropped 0 bases and J dropped 7; count of bases not matched to a gene: 12. CDR1 is SGHRS, CDR2 YFSETQ, per germline. The CDR3 consists of 16 residues. The CDR3 reads CASSLAGTGGPGEQYF. The CDR3 bases are TGCGCCAGCAGCTTGGCCGGAACGGGAGGGCCCGGTGAGCAGTACTTC.

About this clonotype itself: This may be a read error: a much more frequent sequence differs by one nucleotide. The chain links TRBV6-6 to TRBJ1-1; D remains unclear. Germline V gene data show CDR1 as MNHNY and CDR2 as SVGAGI (reference sequence). This CDR3 comprises 16 residues. CDR3 DNA: TGTGCCAGCAGTAAAGACCGACCGGCGTTGAGCACTGGAGCTTTCTTT. Residues: CASSKDRPALSTGAFF.

This clonotype has more than one count but fewer than ten. The V and J genes are TRBV18 and TRBJ2-1; 13 nucleotides align to TRBD2. Germline CDR1 is KGHSH and CDR2 is LQKENI. J lost 7 bases, V lost 5 bases, and 8 bases had no gene match. The CDR3 is made up of 16 amino acids. CDR3 residues: CASSSRKLAGGNEQFF. CDR3 coding DNA: TGTGCCAGCTCATCTCGCAAACTAGCGGGAGGGAATGAGCAGTTCTTC. Full variable domain (missing parts from reference TRBV18 and TRBJ2-1): NAGVMQNPRHLVRRRGQEARLRCSPMKGHSHVYWYRQLPEEGLKFMVYLQKENIIDESGMPKERFSAEFPKEGPSILRIQQVVRGDSAAYFCASSSRKLAGGNEQFFGPGTRLTVL.

The chain uses TRBV9 and TRBJ1-4; 8 bases match TRBD1. V gave up 6 bases and J gave up 2 bases; unmatched junction bases: 3. The CDR3 length is 14 residues. Germline V CDR1 and CDR2: SGDLS, YYNGEE. As DNA, the CDR3 is TGTGCCAGCACGACAGGGGCGACTAATGAAAAACTGTTTTTT. Encoded protein: CASTTGATNEKLFF.

The chain joins TRBV7-9 to TRBJ2-7; 8 positions match TRBD1. The CDR3 is 14 residues long. Germline assignment: CDR1 SEHNR and CDR2 FQNEAQ (reference sequence). Trimming removed 5 bases from V and 10 bases from J; junction bases left unmatched: 13. CDR3 coding DNA: TGTGCCAGCAGCCAACCGGGGCAGGGGGCGGCTCAGTACTTC. It is translated as CASSQPGQGAAQYF.

This clonotype was observed a handful of times. J is TRBJ2-3 and V is TRBV3-1; the D is unclear. The germline V gene has CDR1 LGHDT and CDR2 YNNKEL (reference sequence). V lost 0 bases and J 6 bases, leaving 7 bases between the germline ends. The length of the CDR3 is 13 residues. CDR3 DNA sequence: TGTGCCAGCAGCCAAGATCGGCCTGATACGCAGTATTTT. Protein: CASSQDRPDTQYF.

This sequence joins TRBV6-2 or TRBV6-3 and TRBJ2-2, with 7 bases lining up with TRBD1. In germline, CDR1 is MNHEY, CDR2 SVGEGT. J lost 7 bases, V lost 7 bases, and 3 bases had no gene match. The CDR3 spans 12 residues. In DNA, the CDR3 is TGTGCCAGCAACGACAGGGTCGGGGAGCTGTTTTTT. Residues: CASNDRVGELFF.

This clonotype was detected many times. The rearrangement joins TRBV19 to TRBJ2-1; the match to TRBD2 covers 11 bases. Germline V lookup: CDR1 LNHDA, CDR2 SQIVND (reference sequence). This CDR3 region has 16 residues. Trimming removed 5 bases from V and 5 bases from J; junction bases left unmatched: 8. For the CDR3, the DNA is TGTGCCAGTAGTCAGGGACTAGCGGTAACCAACAATGAGCAGTTCTTC. Translated: CASSQGLAVTNNEQFF.

Only a few counts were recorded for this clonotype. The V and J genes are TRBV9 and TRBJ2-1; 9 bases match TRBD1. The CDR3 covers 17 residues. Germline V lookup: CDR1 SGDLS, CDR2 YYNGEE. V was clipped by 0 bases and J by 7 bases; unmatched bases: 11. The CDR3, as DNA: TGTGCCAGCAGCGTAGCAGGTGCGGGACAGGGATTAAATGAGCAGTTCTTC. This encodes CASSVAGAGQGLNEQFF. Drawing the rest from reference TRBV9 and TRBJ2-1, the complete variable domain is DSGVTQTPKHLITATGQRVTLRCSPRSGDLSVYWYQQSLDQGLQFLIQYYNGEERAKGNILERFSAQQFPDLHSELNLSSLELGDSALYFCASSVAGAGQGLNEQFFGPGTRLTVL.

In its sample, this clonotype was seen many times. The V and J genes are TRBV19 and TRBJ2-1; D is undetermined. V was cut by 5 bases and J by 4 bases, with 12 bases left in between. The CDR3 loop spans 14 amino acids. From germline, CDR1 is LNHDA and CDR2 SQIVND (reference sequence). The CDR3, as DNA: TGTGCCAGTAGTTACTCCCACCCGTACAATGAGCAGTTCTTC. This gives the protein CASSYSHPYNEQFF.

This clonotype was detected a few times. This chain uses TRBV11-3 with TRBJ2-2, with D perhaps assigned TRBD1 or TRBD2 (6 bases each). Trimming cost V 5 bases and J 5 bases, with 24 bases left between them. The V gene's germline CDR1 is SGHNT and CDR2 YENEEA. The CDR3 length is 18 residues. For the CDR3, the DNA is TGTGCCAGCAGCCCCAGACTGGGGGGCAGCCGGGGGACCGGGGAGCTGTTTTTT. It yields the protein CASSPRLGGSRGTGELFF.

This chain links TRBV11-2 with TRBJ2-7, with a weak D call TRBD1 (6 bases). V dropped 3 bases and J dropped 3 bases, with 18 bases sitting between them. The CDR3 sequence is 16 residues long. Germline CDR1 SGHAT, CDR2 FQNNGV. CDR3 sequence (DNA): TGTGCCAGCAGCTTCCAAGGGGGTAGGGGCGTCTACGAGCAGTACTTC. Protein product: CASSFQGGRGVYEQYF.

This rearrangement joins TRBV29-1 to TRBJ2-7; D perhaps matches TRBD2 (5 bases). Germline values: CDR1 SQVTM, CDR2 ANQGSEA. Trimming took off 7 bases at V and 3 bases at J, with 10 bases between the two ends. The CDR3 totals 11 residues. The CDR3 sequence is CSARGNYEQYF. The DNA for the CDR3 is TGCAGCGCCCGGGGTAACTACGAGCAGTACTTC.

This clonotype came up once. The rearrangement joins TRBV11-2 to TRBJ2-1, with 12 bases lining up with TRBD2. Trimming cost V 3 bases and J 6 bases; bases outside gene matches: 3. CDR3 size: 15 residues. CDR1 and CDR2 from the germline V gene are SGHAT and FQNNGV. CDR3 nucleotides: TGTGCCAGCAGCTTTGCTAGCGGGAGGGGCAATGAGCAGTTCTTC. Amino acid sequence: CASSFASGRGNEQFF.

This clonotype was seen at least ten times. The rearrangement joins TRBV5-1 to TRBJ2-7; 7 nucleotides line up with TRBD1. Per the germline V gene, CDR1 is SGHRS and CDR2 is YFSETQ. J gave up 0 bases and V 4 bases, and 4 bases lay outside the gene matches. The CDR3 has 14 residues. The CDR3 DNA reads TGCGCCAGCAGCGGGACAGTTACCTCCTACGAGCAGTACTTC. Translation: CASSGTVTSYEQYF.

This rearrangement joins TRBV3-1 to TRBJ2-6, with D possibly being TRBD1 (6 bases). This CDR3 has 17 amino acids. Germline V gene data show CDR1 as LGHDT and CDR2 as YNNKEL (reference sequence). V was pared by 6 bases and J by 0 bases, with 15 bases between. The CDR3 reads CASRPPTGFSGANVLTF. The CDR3 DNA reads TGTGCCAGCAGGCCCCCGACAGGCTTCTCTGGGGCCAACGTCCTGACTTTC.

The gene calls are TRBV5-1 and TRBJ2-3; tentatively, D is TRBD2 (5 bases). The V and J ends lost 0 bases and 3 bases respectively, with 17 bases between them. CDR1 and CDR2 from the germline V gene are SGHRS and YFSETQ. The length of the CDR3 is 17 residues. This CDR3 is CASSLAEAALSTDTQYF. DNA for the CDR3: TGCGCCAGCAGCTTGGCCGAAGCGGCCCTCAGTACAGATACGCAGTATTTT.

With regard to this clonotype: This may come from a read error, since a much larger clone is one base off. This rearrangement joins TRBV27 to TRBJ1-5, with 7 bases matching TRBD1. Per the germline V gene, CDR1 is MNHEY and CDR2 is SMNVEV (reference sequence). The CDR3 totals 17 residues. With 0 bases clipped from V and 9 bases from J, the junction kept 14 bases outside the gene matches. DNA of the CDR3: TGTGCCAGCAGTTTATCCATGTCAGGGGGACTGTTAGGGCCCCAGCATTTT. Encoded protein: CASSLSMSGGLLGPQHF.

This clonotype was seen a few times. The J gene is TRBJ1-5, the V gene TRBV28, with TRBD1 matching over 7 bases. This CDR3 has 14 amino acids. V was pared by 4 bases and J by 6 bases, with 6 bases of the junction left unmatched. CDR1 and CDR2 from the germline V gene are MDHEN and SYDVKM. The CDR3 DNA reads TGTGCCAGCAGTTCCACAGGGGCCGCTCAGCCCCAGCATTTT. It yields the protein CASSSTGAAQPQHF.